This T cell receptor (beta chain) was profiled in a study of cytomegalovirus exposure and HLA in healthy donors (dated by TCRdb to about 2017). About the full investigation: According to an earlier analysis of a few hundred of the donors, 200 million or so T cells yielded 90 million to 130 million unique TCR beta sequences and about 300 Gb of sequence data. An early release covering more than 500 HLA-typed donors comprised approximately 290 gigabases of sequencing data and 85 million or so unique TCR sequences. Of the approximately 400 genotyped donors, roughly 85% fell in the genetic ancestry cluster associated with self-reported Caucasian donors. The study aimed to test whether signatures of past pathogen exposure could be identified by cataloging public T cell receptors. The study used immunosequencing to profile the T cell repertoires of approximately 630 subjects and linked those repertoires to cytomegalovirus serostatus. A separate validation cohort of about 110 different subjects was used in addition to the 666-subject first cohort. The study combined high-throughput TCR immunosequencing, statistical association of individual TCRs with disease status, and machine learning to predict cytomegalovirus infection status. A later analysis re-examined previously published TCR beta repertoires from over 500 donors and added high-resolution HLA genotyping to investigate patterns of TCR occurrence. Rather than using new phenotypic data, the later analysis identified candidate immune exposures from TCR beta sequences and from how often those sequences occurred across donors. An earlier analysis of 450 to 750 of the donors used high-throughput TCR beta sequencing to judge whether each TCR beta V gene segment behaved as functional or pseudogenic. Donor age, sex, ethnicity and CMV serostatus were compiled together with the repertoire data. In a later genetic analysis, genome-wide SNP genotypes for about 65% of the 666 donors were used, and that subset was treated as a discovery cohort. Every discovery cohort repertoire had been produced on one sequencing platform. HLA typing included class I and class II loci at four-digit resolution. Typing coverage varied by locus: roughly 629-640 donors for A, B, C, DRB1 and DQB1; approximately 500 for DQA1; more than 600 for DPA1; roughly 470 for DPB1. Because of strong linkage in the cohort, roughly five DR-DQ haplotypes were treated as single units for association and clustering. On average, roughly 200,000 unique TCR beta nucleotide sequences were sequenced per donor among more than 350 genotyped donors of the cohort, with 15% to 20% of those sequences being non-productive.

Library preparation used the immunoSEQ multiplex PCR assay. A mixture of 60 forward primers for TCR Vbeta segments and 13 reverse primers for TCR Jbeta segments was used in the multiplex PCR. A multiplex PCR assay on genomic DNA amplified the CDR3 region of rearranged TCR beta genes. Amplified TCR beta libraries were sequenced as 87-base-pair reads on the Illumina HiSeq System. The paper's processing steps were these. A later analysis tallied 75 million to 85 million unique TCR beta chains across the 700 or so repertoires, and around 10 million of those chains were shared by two or more donors. To remove PCR and sequencing errors, raw reads were error-corrected and collapsed into unique sequences using a nearest-neighbor algorithm that merged closely related sequences. CDR3 sequences were aligned to IMGT reference sequences to assign V, D and J gene segments. For a sequence to be retained, a match of at least six nucleotides was required to both a V gene segment and a J gene segment. A rearrangement counted as productive if the CDR3 had no stop codons and remained in frame with V and J, and every other rearrangement counted as non-productive. Following IMGT convention, CDR3 was defined as the stretch from the second conserved V-encoded cysteine to the conserved J-encoded phenylalanine. The earlier analysis of more than 450 of the donors excluded sequences that lacked an unambiguous match to a single V gene segment. An earlier analysis of several hundred of the donors called V segments functional above 56.7% productive rearrangements and segregating when the between-donor standard deviation exceeded 5%. A statistical classification framework was developed to diagnose cytomegalovirus status using the catalog of TCR beta chain sequences. V and J gene assignment, in a later analysis, came from comparing TCR nucleotide sequences with IMGT/GENE-DB human TR gene sequences. A later analysis assigned CDR3 sequences and most-parsimonious VDJ recombination scenarios with the TCRdist pipeline. In a later analysis, every TCR beta chain was defined by the combination of its CDR3 amino acid sequence and its V-gene family, and reads without a unique V-gene family were dropped. A later analysis removed several hundred highly shared, low-generation-probability nucleotide sequences to deal with suspected cross-contamination and a sequencing artifact. In a later analysis, a clonal expansion index was calculated for each public chain from normalized within-repertoire ranks of inferred template counts. Generation probabilities in a later analysis came from a VDJ recombination model fitted to out-of-frame rearrangements, and those results were checked against IGoR. In a later analysis, TCR-TCR, TCR-HLA and TCR-CMV co-occurrence was scored with hypergeometric tests, and a repertoire-size bias correction was applied to TCR pairs. A later analysis estimated false discovery rates by permuting HLA or CMV assignments 20 times. A later analysis grouped co-occurring TCRs with DBSCAN, adding TCRdist sequence similarity when clustering within HLA-allele-positive subsets. Co-occurrence clustering excluded repertoires with fewer than 30,000 or more than 120,000 public chains, plus five with anomalous nucleotide sharing. This immuneACCESS table, as held by TCRdb, lists in-frame sequences with V and J called but not all clones. Of the missing ones, under half trace to an unresolved V gene in checked studies; the others have no known cause. V and J calls and clone size are given by that table; D and trimming were obtained from the DNA. The sample table records about 98,000 clones; 74% of these occur just once. Of the sample, 1.8% falls within the top ten clones.

Measured from the cysteine to the phenylalanine, the CDR3 is 14 residues long. Solely the CDR3 DNA is kept, with 42 bases framed from the first base. The germline ends are 11 bases apart after V is trimmed by 7 bases and J by 2 bases. The germline V gene (reference sequence) supplies CDR1 MNHEY and CDR2 SMNVEV. In total, roughly 670 healthy bone marrow donors made up the cohort. At the time of sampling, every cohort member was nominally healthy, though immune exposures that went unrecorded were likely present. The donor was CMV seronegative and was included in the group of 352 seronegative cohort members. A peripheral blood sample was provided by each donor, and peripheral blood mononuclear cells were used for TCR beta sequencing. Genomic DNA was extracted from the blood cell samples with the Qiagen DNeasy Blood Extraction Kit. Results and caveats for the whole study, not just this receptor: Some IMGT-functional V segments, including TRBV6-2 and TRBV6-3, could not be told apart with the 87-base-pair reads, so those segments were excluded. An earlier analysis of 587 of the donors showed that most TCR beta V segments appeared in productive rearrangements either about 90% or about 30% of the time, which broadly matched IMGT annotations. Most CMV-associated TCR beta chains appeared to be HLA-restricted in a later analysis, and the HLA associations seemed to be driven largely by CMV exposure. Cytomegalovirus status was reported to be diagnosed by the classifier with high specificity and sensitivity in both the original and validation cohorts. In this cohort, only TCR beta chains were sequenced, and detectable features were limited by the absence of alpha or paired-chain data. Because some donors lacked HLA typing at each locus, the association tests relied only on the typed subset. A further reported finding was that TCR beta sequences accurately predicted the HLA-A and HLA-B alleles for most subjects in the first cohort. When HLA alleles, especially DR and DQ, strongly co-occurred, attributing TCR associations to individual alleles was difficult. The authors suggested that the approach could potentially be extended to other disease states and immunological phenotypes. In a later analysis, HLA-associated TCR beta chains showed more clonal expansion and lower generation probabilities than non-associated chains that were equally common. The earlier analysis of some 560 of the donors excluded 15 to 20 rarely observed V segments, including chromosome 9 orphons, because counts were too low. Linkage disequilibrium might explain the correlated functional status among segregating V segments, but an unknown experimental factor could not be excluded. A group of highly shared sequence variants was considered likely to be a technical artifact of the sequencing pipeline. Most TCR sequences were seen in very few donors, while some public TCRs were found in many individuals. The study gave a list of under 200 TCR beta chains associated with cytomegalovirus. V-gene and J-gene trimming of TCR beta chains was associated with a missense DCLRE1C variant in a later genetic analysis, and the association was replicated in an independent cohort. In vitro tests confirmed that a few of the cytomegalovirus-associated TCR beta chains recognize cytomegalovirus antigens. Roughly uniform sequencing depth across donors was assumed in presence/absence analyses, although this assumption may not hold. Specific HLA alleles were associated with about 17,000 TCR beta sequences at a false discovery rate of 0.05 in a later analysis. Several of the top co-occurrence clusters appeared to be linked to parvovirus B19, influenza, CMV and Epstein-Barr virus, according to a later analysis. The only immune exposure information available for the cohort was CMV serostatus. A later analysis found that TCR association rates varied across HLA loci, with DRB1 alleles showing the most associated TCRs and HLA-C alleles the fewest. Compared with the approximately 700-donor mean, donors in an Asian-associated ancestry cluster had fewer N-insertions in productive TCRs, according to a later genetic analysis.

Comment on this clone: Its antigen is still unknown. No base-level quality is on record; no much larger clone is a single base apart.

Recombination connected TRBV27 to TRBJ1-4; the D segment could be TRBD1, given 6 matching bases. The receptor comes from a male donor in good health and CMV-seronegative. Sequencing was carried out using PBMCs. The DNA sequence reads TGTGCCAGCAAACAGGGAAGGACTAATGAAAAACTGTTTTTT. This translates into CASKQGRTNEKLFF.